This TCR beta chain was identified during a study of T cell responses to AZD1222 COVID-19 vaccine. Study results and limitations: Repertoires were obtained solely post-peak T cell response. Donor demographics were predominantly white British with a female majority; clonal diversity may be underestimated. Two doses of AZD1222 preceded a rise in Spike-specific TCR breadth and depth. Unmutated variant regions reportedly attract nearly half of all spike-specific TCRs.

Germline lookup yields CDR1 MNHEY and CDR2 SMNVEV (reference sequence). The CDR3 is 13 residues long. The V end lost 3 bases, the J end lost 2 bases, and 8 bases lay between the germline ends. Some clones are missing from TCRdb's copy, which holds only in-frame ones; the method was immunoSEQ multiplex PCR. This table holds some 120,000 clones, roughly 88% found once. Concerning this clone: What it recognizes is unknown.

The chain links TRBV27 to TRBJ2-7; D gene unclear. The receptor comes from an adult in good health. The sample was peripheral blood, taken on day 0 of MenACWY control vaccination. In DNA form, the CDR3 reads TGTGCCAGCAGTTTGATCGGACCCTACGAGCAGTACTTC. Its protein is CASSLIGPYEQYF.